This paragraph covers one T cell receptor beta chain sequence. What it recognizes is unknown. TCRdb itself ran the 5' RACE reads through MiXCR, one entry per CDR3 protein. The sample has around 530,000 distinct CDR3 sequences, 20% to 25% seen once. CDR3 size: 15 residues. Trimming removed 1 base from V and 3 bases from J; junction bases left unmatched: 5. In germline, CDR1 is MGHRA, CDR2 YSYEKL. This sample is part of a study of T-cell memory formation after mild COVID-19. Findings and caveats of the study: Clones that got smaller from day 15 to 85 had even CD4/CD8, while clones growing later tipped toward CD4+. Contracting CD4+ clones were located mainly in CM and EM, and CD8+ clones in EMRA.

Specimen: PBMCs or a T cell subset sorted from them (not recorded which). The sequence came from an adult woman who had mild COVID-19 (a few samples of this study predate the infection). Cell type and time point are not known. V and J are TRBV4-1 and TRBJ2-7, with TRBD2 identical over 8 bases. CDR3 DNA: TGCGCCAGCAGCCAAGTCGCGGGGGGCCGCTACGAGCAGTACTTC. It is translated as CASSQVAGGRYEQYF.